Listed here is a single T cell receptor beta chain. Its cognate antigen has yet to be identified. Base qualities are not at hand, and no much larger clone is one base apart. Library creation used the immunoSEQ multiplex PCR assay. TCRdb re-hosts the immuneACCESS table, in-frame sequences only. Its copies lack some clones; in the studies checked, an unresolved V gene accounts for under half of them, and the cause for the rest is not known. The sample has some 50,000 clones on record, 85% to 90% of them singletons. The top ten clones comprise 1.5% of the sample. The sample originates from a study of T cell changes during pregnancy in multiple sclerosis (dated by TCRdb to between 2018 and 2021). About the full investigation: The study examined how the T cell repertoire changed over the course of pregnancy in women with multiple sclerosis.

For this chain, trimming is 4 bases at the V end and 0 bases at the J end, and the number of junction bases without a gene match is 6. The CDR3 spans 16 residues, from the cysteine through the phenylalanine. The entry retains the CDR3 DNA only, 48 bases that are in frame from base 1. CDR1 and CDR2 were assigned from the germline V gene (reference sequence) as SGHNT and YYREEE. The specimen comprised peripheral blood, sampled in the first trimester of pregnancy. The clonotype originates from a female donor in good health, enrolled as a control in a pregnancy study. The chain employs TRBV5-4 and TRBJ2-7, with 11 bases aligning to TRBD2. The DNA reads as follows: TGTGCCAGCAGCCCGGGACTAGCGGTAAGCTCCTACGAGCAGTACTTC. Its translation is CASSPGLAVSSYEQYF.